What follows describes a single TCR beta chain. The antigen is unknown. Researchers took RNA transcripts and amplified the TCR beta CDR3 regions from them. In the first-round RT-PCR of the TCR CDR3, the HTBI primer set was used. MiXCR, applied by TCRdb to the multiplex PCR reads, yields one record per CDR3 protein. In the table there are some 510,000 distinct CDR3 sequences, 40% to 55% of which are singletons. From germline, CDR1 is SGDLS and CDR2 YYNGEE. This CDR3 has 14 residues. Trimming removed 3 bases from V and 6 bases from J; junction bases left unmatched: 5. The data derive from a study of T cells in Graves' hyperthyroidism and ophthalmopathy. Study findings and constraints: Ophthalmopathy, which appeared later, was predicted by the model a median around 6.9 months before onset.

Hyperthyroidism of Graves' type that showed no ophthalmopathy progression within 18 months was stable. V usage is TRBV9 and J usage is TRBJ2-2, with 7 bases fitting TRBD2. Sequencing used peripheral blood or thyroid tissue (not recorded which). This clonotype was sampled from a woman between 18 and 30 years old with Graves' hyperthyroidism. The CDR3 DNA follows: TGTGCCAGCAGCGGCGGGGGATTGGCCGGGGAGCTGTTTTTT. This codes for CASSGGGLAGELFF.